These 16 T cell receptor beta chains were all obtained from the same sample, sequenced in a study of T-cell reconstitution after alpha-beta-depleted transplantation in children. Preparation of the TCRbeta library used unique molecular identifiers. Each CDR3 protein gets one entry after TCRdb re-called the PCR reads with MiXCR. The sample records about 640,000 distinct CDR3 sequences, 16% being singletons. The material sequenced was PBMCs from the stem cell graft donor, taken from the stem cell graft. These receptors all come from a human donor who donated a stem cell graft to a child with acute myeloid leukemia.

As concerns this clonotype: A clone one base away is much larger, so this may be a read error. The chain carries TRBV5-1 and TRBJ2-1, with 8 bases fitting TRBD1. Germline CDR1 SGHRS, CDR2 YFSETQ. This CDR3 spans 16 amino acids. The V gene end was trimmed by 4 bases and the J gene end by 6 bases; junction bases not matched to a gene: 12. The CDR3 here is CASSVLPGQVFNEQFF. Written as DNA, the CDR3 is TGCGCCAGCAGCGTTCTTCCGGGACAGGTCTTCAATGAGCAGTTCTTC.

The chain combines TRBV5-8 with TRBJ2-3, with a tentative D call TRBD1 (5 bases). V lost 4 bases to trimming and J lost 3 bases, with 12 bases between them. The CDR3 covers 14 residues. Germline CDR1 SGHTS, CDR2 YDEGEE. The CDR3 coding sequence is TGTGCCAGCAGCGCTTACAGGACAACAGATACGCAGTATTTT. Translation gives CASSAYRTTDTQYF.

The V call is TRBV9, the J call TRBJ1-1; D might be TRBD1 (6 bases). Germline V gene lookup returns CDR1 SGDLS and CDR2 YYNGEE. With 3 bases removed from V and 5 bases from J, the gap between germline ends came to 14 bases. The CDR3 totals 14 residues. CDR3 residues: CASSGLTGYTEAFF. The CDR3 DNA sequence: TGTGCCAGCAGCGGACTAACAGGGTATACTGAAGCTTTCTTT.

This chain uses TRBV5-1 with TRBJ1-1; 9 bases align to TRBD1. The CDR3 is 16 residues long. V lost 2 bases, J lost 1 base, and 6 bases stayed unmatched. The germline V gene encodes CDR1 SGHRS and CDR2 YFSETQ. The CDR3 spells CASSFRTGVQNTEAFF. DNA for the CDR3: TGCGCCAGCAGCTTTCGGACAGGGGTCCAGAACACTGAAGCTTTCTTT.

This clonotype was seen ten or more times. The V call is TRBV15, the J call TRBJ1-5; D not certain. This CDR3 is 12 amino acids long. Trimming removed 8 bases at V and 0 bases at J, with 5 bases between. Germline lookup yields CDR1 LNHNV and CDR2 YYDKDF (reference sequence). The CDR3 reads CATGHSNQPQHF. CDR3 DNA: TGTGCCACCGGGCATAGCAATCAGCCCCAGCATTTT.

This clonotype has just a few counts. The chain recombines TRBV7-6 with TRBJ2-2; 11 bases align to TRBD2. The CDR3 spans 16 residues. J lost 5 bases, V lost 4 bases, and 6 bases had no gene match. CDR1 SGHVS and CDR2 FNYEAQ come from the germline V gene. This CDR3 is CASSSSSGGPTGELFF. The CDR3 DNA reads as TGTGCCAGCAGCTCCTCTAGCGGGGGGCCTACCGGGGAGCTGTTTTTT.

The chain uses TRBV5-1 and TRBJ1-4; a possible D gene is TRBD1 (5 bases). Trimming stripped 4 bases from V and 0 bases from J, with 13 bases between. This CDR3 has 16 residues. The germline V gene has CDR1 SGHRS and CDR2 YFSETQ. CDR3: CASSQGHFATNEKLFF. CDR3 in DNA: TGCGCCAGCAGCCAAGGACACTTTGCAACTAATGAAAAACTGTTTTTT.

This clonotype was detected ten times or more. The V gene is TRBV7-2, the J gene TRBJ2-7, with 9 nucleotides matching TRBD1. CDR3 length: 14 amino acids. J was trimmed by 1 base and V by 3 bases; bases with no gene match: 1. Germline V gene sequence: CDR1 SGHTA, CDR2 FQGNSA. The CDR3 reads CASSFGTGSYEQYF. In DNA, the CDR3 is TGTGCCAGCAGCTTCGGGACAGGGTCCTACGAGCAGTACTTC.

This clonotype was seen ten or more times. The chain uses TRBV29-1 and TRBJ2-5, with 13 bases aligning to TRBD2. V trimming: 7 bases; J trimming: 4 bases; junction bases outside the gene matches: 6. Germline CDR1 and CDR2: SQVTM and ANQGSEA. The CDR3 consists of 14 residues. The CDR3 DNA is TGCAGCGGCCTACTAGCGGGGGGGCCAGAGACCCAGTACTTC. This encodes CSGLLAGGPETQYF.

This clonotype was seen more than once but under ten times. The chain employs TRBV15 and TRBJ1-1; TRBD1 might be the D (6 bases). Germline lookup yields CDR1 LNHNV and CDR2 YYDKDF (reference sequence). Trimming removed 6 bases from V and 4 bases from J, with 12 bases in between. The CDR3 contains 13 residues. The CDR3 coding sequence is TGTGCCACCAGGAGGGGGTTGGGCACTGAAGCTTTCTTT. Its protein product is CATRRGLGTEAFF. The variable domain in full, completed from reference TRBV15 and TRBJ1-1, reads DAMVIQNPRYQVTQFGKPVTLSCSQTLNHNVMYWYQQKSSQAPKLLFHYYDKDFNNEADTPDNFQSRRPNTSFCFLDIRSPGLGDTAMYLCATRRGLGTEAFFGQGTRLTVV.

There are a few counts of this clonotype. The gene calls are TRBV20-1 and TRBJ1-5, with no clear D. Between the trimmed V and J ends, which lost 0 bases and 7 bases, there was a span of 10 bases. CDR1 DFQATT and CDR2 SNEGSKA come from the germline V gene (reference sequence). The CDR3 totals 13 residues. The CDR3 DNA follows: TGCAGTGCTAGAGATAAGGGAAGCCAGCCCCAGCATTTT. This translates into CSARDKGSQPQHF.

In its sample, this clonotype was seen many times. The chain couples TRBV5-6 to TRBJ1-1; D unresolved. Trimming pared 6 bases from V and 4 bases from J, leaving 16 bases between. This CDR3 is 14 amino acids long. Germline CDR1 reads SGHDT; CDR2 reads YYEEEE. The CDR3 DNA reads TGTGCCAGCACCATTCTCGATCGGGGCACTGAAGCTTTCTTT. Translated: CASTILDRGTEAFF.

J is TRBJ2-4 and V is TRBV20-1, with 7 bases identical to TRBD1. The trim removed 5 bases at V and 1 base at J, leaving 5 bases unmatched. Looked up from germline, CDR1 is DFQATT and CDR2 is SNEGSKA (reference sequence). The CDR3 loop spans 14 amino acids. CDR3 loop: CSASDRAAKNIQYF. The CDR3 nucleotides are TGCAGTGCTTCCGACAGGGCTGCCAAAAACATTCAGTACTTC.

In its sample, this clonotype was seen a few times. The chain carries TRBV7-3 and TRBJ2-5; D may be TRBD2 (7 bases). Germline CDR1 and CDR2: SGHTA and FQGTGA. The CDR3 loop spans 16 amino acids. With 2 bases removed from V and 2 bases from J, the gap between germline ends came to 15 bases. CDR3 nucleotides: TGTGCCAGCAGCTTATTTGGGGGGGGCCCACAAGAGACCCAGTACTTC. Amino acid sequence: CASSLFGGGPQETQYF.

This clonotype was counted at least ten times. The V and J genes are TRBV12-3 or TRBV12-4 and TRBJ1-5; no reliable D call. The CDR3 runs 14 residues. Trimming left V 1 base short and J 6 bases short, with 10 bases between. The CDR3 DNA sequence: TGTGCCAGCAGTTTAGGGCGTGGGAGTCAGCCCCAGCATTTT. Protein product: CASSLGRGSQPQHF.

The gene calls are TRBV4-2 and TRBJ2-6; 9 bases agree with TRBD1. The V gene end was trimmed by 3 bases and the J gene end by 3 bases; junction bases not matched to a gene: 12. Germline-derived CDR1 and CDR2 are LGHNA and YNFKEQ. There are 19 residues in the CDR3. As DNA, the CDR3 is TGTGCCAGCAGCCACCTGGGACAGGGTGATAGATTTGGGGCCAACGTCCTGACTTTC. It yields the protein CASSHLGQGDRFGANVLTF.